The 14 T cell receptor beta chains listed next were all sequenced from one sample in a study of T cells in localized non-small cell lung cancer. Profiling relied on immunoSEQ multiplex PCR, and the TCRdb table lists in-frame clones only, not all of them. This sample has some 80,000 clones; roughly 86% occur once, and the top ten carry 2.8%. The source was peripheral blood, collected before any cancer treatment. All receptors come from a man aged 35-75 years with stage I lung adenocarcinoma.

The chain employs TRBV12-5 and TRBJ2-3, with 9 bases matching TRBD2. The V gene end was trimmed by 5 bases and the J gene end by 3 bases; junction bases not matched to a gene: 9. The CDR3 has 16 residues. Germline V gene sequence: CDR1 LGHNT, CDR2 FRNRAP. CDR3 in DNA: TGTGCTAGTGGTCCCTCCGGACTAGCGAGGACAGATACGCAGTATTTT. It specifies CASGPSGLARTDTQYF.

A remark on this clone: The junction shows a germline mismatch at one end, possibly a read error. The J gene is TRBJ2-5, the V gene TRBV7-7; D remains ambiguous. The CDR3 runs 15 residues. Per the germline V gene, CDR1 is SSHAT and CDR2 is FNYEAQ (reference sequence). The CDR3 bases are TGTGCTAGCAGCTTAGCTGCACAGACACAAGAGACCCAGTACTTC. This translates into CASSLAAQTQETQYF.

This chain joins TRBV4-3 and TRBJ2-6; D is ambiguous. Trimming took 8 bases from V and 1 from J, leaving 6 bases between them. Germline V CDR1 and CDR2: LGHNA, YSLEER. The length of the CDR3 is 13 residues. The CDR3, as DNA: TGCGCCAGCGGATGGTCTGGGGCCAACGTCCTGACTTTC. Translation: CASGWSGANVLTF.

The rearrangement links TRBV30 to TRBJ1-2; D might be TRBD1 (6 bases). Trimming pared 1 base from V and 7 bases from J, leaving 16 bases between. CDR3 size: 14 residues. Germline V gene lookup returns CDR1 GTSNPN and CDR2 SVGIG (reference sequence). CDR3 bases: TGTGCCTGGAGTGATAAACAGGGTTTAGGTGGCTACACCTTC. Translated: CAWSDKQGLGGYTF.

The chain joins TRBV5-5 to TRBJ2-1; TRBD1 is a possible D gene (6 bases). V was pared by 4 bases and J by 3 bases, with 14 bases between. The CDR3 is made up of 15 amino acids. In germline, CDR1 is SGHKS, CDR2 YYEKEE (reference sequence). The CDR3 is CASSHRQVDYNEQFF. The DNA for the CDR3 is TGTGCCAGCAGCCACAGACAGGTCGACTACAATGAGCAGTTCTTC.

The chain links TRBV7-2 to TRBJ1-6; D ambiguous. The CDR3 is 14 residues long. Germline lookup yields CDR1 SGHTA and CDR2 FQGNSA. With 10 bases removed from V and 10 bases from J, the gap between germline ends came to 20 bases. CDR3 amino acids: CATNKDGPDSPLHF. CDR3 nucleotides: TGTGCCACCAACAAAGACGGCCCGGACTCACCCCTCCACTTT. Combining the CDR3 with reference TRBV7-2 and TRBJ1-6 gives the whole variable domain GAGVSQSPSNKVTEKGKDVELRCDPISGHTALYWYRQSLGQGLEFLIYFQGNSAPDKSGLPSDRFSAERTGGSVSTLTIQRTQQEDSAVYLCATNKDGPDSPLHFGNGTRLTVT.

The chain employs TRBV18 and TRBJ2-7, with TRBD2 matching over 7 bases. This CDR3 spans 14 amino acids. Trimming took 5 bases from V and 2 from J; bases not matched to a gene: 6. Germline V gene data show CDR1 as KGHSH and CDR2 as LQKENI. CDR3 nucleotides: TGTGCCAGCTCAGCGACTAGCCCCACCTACGAGCAGTACTTC. Protein: CASSATSPTYEQYF.

Here the CDR3 DNA reads TGTGCCAGCAGTGAAATCGGGGGGGCCGTTAGTGAGCAGTTCTTC. Its translation is CASSEIGGAVSEQFF. The chain joins TRBV6-1 to TRBJ2-1; 8 bases are a match to TRBD2. Germline CDR1 reads MNHNS; CDR2 reads SASEGT. The CDR3 consists of 15 residues. J lost 9 bases, V lost 2 bases, and 9 bases had no gene match.

In its sample, this clone was seen once. The gene calls are TRBV5-1 and TRBJ1-1; 11 bases align to TRBD1. With V trimmed by 2 bases and J by 2 bases, 5 bases remained unmatched. Per germline, CDR1 SGHRS and CDR2 YFSETQ. The CDR3 is 16 amino acids. The CDR3 region has the DNA TGCGCCAGCAGCTTCAGGAGGACAGGGGGCAACACTGAAGCTTTCTTT. The encoded protein is CASSFRRTGGNTEAFF.

J is TRBJ2-1 and V is TRBV19; weak D call: TRBD2 (7 bases). The germline V and J ends were trimmed by 3 bases and 4 bases, with 19 bases remaining between them. The CDR3 is 17 amino acids. CDR1 is LNHDA and CDR2 is SQIVND in the germline V gene (reference sequence). The CDR3 DNA reads as TGTGCCAGTAGTATGGCGAATGGCGGGGGCGAATACAATGAGCAGTTCTTC. This translates into CASSMANGGGEYNEQFF.

The genes are TRBV19 and TRBJ1-3; TRBD1 agrees at 9 bases. The trim removed 6 bases at V and 4 bases at J, leaving 10 bases unmatched. This CDR3 has 16 residues. Per germline, CDR1 LNHDA and CDR2 SQIVND (reference sequence). Here the CDR3 reads CASSIDGTGKGNTIYF. The CDR3 DNA reads TGTGCCAGTAGCATCGACGGGACAGGGAAAGGAAACACCATATATTTT. Together with reference TRBV19 and TRBJ1-3, the CDR3 gives the full variable domain: DGGITQSPKYLFRKEGQNVTLSCEQNLNHDAMYWYRQDPGQGLRLIYYSQIVNDFQKGDIAEGYSVSREKKESFPLTVTSAQKNPTAFYLCASSIDGTGKGNTIYFGEGSWLTVV.

The V and J genes are TRBV19 and TRBJ2-1; 8 nucleotides align to TRBD1. CDR1 is LNHDA and CDR2 is SQIVND in the germline V gene (reference sequence). J lost 2 bases, V lost 6 bases, and 9 bases had no gene match. The CDR3 is made up of 16 amino acids. The CDR3 coding sequence is TGTGCCAGTAGATTACAGGGGGATTGGGCCTACAATGAGCAGTTCTTC. This codes for CASRLQGDWAYNEQFF.

This clone occurred once. The gene calls are TRBV19 and TRBJ1-2; 9 nucleotides match TRBD1. The CDR3 length is 18 residues. CDR1 and CDR2 (germline): LNHDA, SQIVND (reference sequence). The ends lost 6 bases at V and 5 bases at J; junction bases unmatched: 19. The CDR3 is CASSHTLTGQGKWYGYTF. CDR3 coding DNA: TGTGCCAGTAGCCATACGCTAACCGGACAGGGGAAGTGGTATGGCTACACCTTC.

The chain is built from TRBV6-5 and TRBJ1-1; no firm D call. The ends were cut back, 7 bases at V and 1 base at J, with 10 bases in the middle. The germline gives CDR1 MNHEY, CDR2 SVGAGI. The CDR3 runs 13 residues. Here the CDR3 DNA reads TGTGCCAGCATCACGGAGGGGAACACTGAAGCTTTCTTT. It codes for CASITEGNTEAFF.